This TCR beta chain was sequenced for a study of blood T cell repertoires in COVID-19. At the level of the study: The study drew acute and convalescent COVID-19 samples from the United States, Italy and Spain. Sample material is recorded as cDNA or gDNA derived from T cells, B-cell-depleted T cells, or PBMCs.

The assay was immunoSEQ multiplex PCR, and TCRdb's table has in-frame clones only and misses some. The table lists about 140,000 clones, about 89% of them singletons, with roughly 2.9% in the top ten. The CDR3 sequence is 15 residues long. Trimming removed 5 bases from V and 3 bases from J, with 12 bases in between. The germline V gene has CDR1 KGHDR and CDR2 SFDVKD. Sequences were obtained from peripheral blood. This clonotype originated in a man in his sixties with active or convalescent COVID-19. The V gene is TRBV24-1, the J gene TRBJ2-2; a possible D gene is TRBD1 (7 bases). Here the CDR3 DNA reads TGTGCCACCAGTGCCGGGGGACAGTACACCGGGGAGCTGTTTTTT. Residues: CATSAGGQYTGELFF.